Following are 28 T cell receptor beta chains from one sample sequenced in a study of CD8+ T cells in alopecia areata. Treatment described: oral pan-JAK inhibitor, 5-10 mg twice daily. Following RNA extraction, reverse transcription yielded cDNA that acted as the sequencing template. Measured with immunoSEQ multiplex PCR; TCRdb has only the in-frame clones, and not every one. The sample consists of roughly 200,000 clones, about two fifths of them appearing once. This specimen consisted of CD4+ T cells sorted from blood, obtained between weeks 30 and 35, from a patient treated with tofacitinib. These receptors came from a human donor with alopecia areata.

V is TRBV7-3 and J is TRBJ1-1; D is possibly TRBD1 (5 bases). V lost 2 bases to trimming and J lost 10 bases, with 11 bases between them. The CDR3 is 12 residues long. Germline CDR1 and CDR2: SGHTA and FQGTGA. The CDR3 nucleotides are TGTGCCAGCAGCTTAGATGGGGGTTCAGCTTTCTTT. Its protein product is CASSLDGGSAFF.

The chain uses TRBV6-5 and TRBJ2-3; TRBD1 is a possible D gene (6 bases). The V gene lost 0 bases and the J gene lost 4 bases, with 11 bases spanning the gap. CDR3 length equals 15 residues. Germline loops: CDR1 MNHEY, CDR2 SVGAGI. This CDR3 reads CASSYSGGKADTQYF. CDR3 in DNA: TGTGCCAGCAGTTACTCAGGGGGAAAGGCAGATACGCAGTATTTT.

The chain recombines TRBV30 with TRBJ2-6; D is unresolved. V lost 2 bases, J lost 0 bases, and 8 bases lay in between. CDR1 GTSNPN and CDR2 SVGIG come from the germline V gene (reference sequence). The CDR3 has 15 residues. The CDR3 DNA is TGTGCCTGGAGTTCGGGCCACTCTGGGGCCAACGTCCTGACTTTC. Its protein product is CAWSSGHSGANVLTF.

This rearrangement joins TRBV7-6 to TRBJ2-2, with D hard to call. This CDR3 comprises 16 residues. The V end was cut by 1 base, the J end by 8 bases, with 17 bases between. CDR1 and CDR2 (germline): SGHVS, FNYEAQ. The CDR3 protein is CASSLGGRGPVGELFF. In DNA form, the CDR3 reads TGTGCCAGCAGCTTAGGTGGAAGAGGCCCAGTGGGGGAGCTGTTTTTT.

The chain uses TRBV2 and TRBJ2-7, with D possibly being TRBD2 (6 bases). The CDR3 has 12 amino acids. CDR1 and CDR2 from the germline V gene are SNHLY and FYNNEI. Trimming removed 7 bases at V and 0 bases at J, with 7 bases between. The CDR3 sequence is CASTGSSYEQYF. In DNA form, the CDR3 reads TGTGCCAGCACCGGGAGCTCCTACGAGCAGTACTTC.

The chain carries TRBV5-1 and TRBJ2-5; D is perhaps TRBD1 (5 bases). CDR3 size: 15 residues. Between the trimmed V and J ends, which lost 5 bases and 5 bases, there was a span of 19 bases. Per the germline V gene, CDR1 is SGHRS and CDR2 is YFSETQ. The CDR3 here is CASRASGQFYETQYF. In DNA, the CDR3 is TGCGCCAGCAGGGCTTCTGGACAATTCTATGAGACCCAGTACTTC.

J is TRBJ2-7 and V is TRBV25-1, with D unresolved. This CDR3 is 11 amino acids long. The germline V and J ends were trimmed by 4 bases and 3 bases, with 4 bases remaining between them. Per the germline V gene, CDR1 is MGHDK and CDR2 is SYGVNS. In DNA, the CDR3 is TGTGCCAGCAGTGCGTACTACGAGCAGTACTTC. Residues: CASSAYYEQYF.

The V gene is TRBV6-6, the J gene TRBJ2-7; D may be TRBD1 (6 bases). V was trimmed by 7 bases and J by 3 bases, leaving 13 bases between them. CDR3 length: 13 amino acids. CDR1 is MNHNY and CDR2 is SVGAGI in the germline V gene (reference sequence). In DNA form, the CDR3 reads TGTGCCAGCAATCCGACAGGCTTCTACGAGCAGTACTTC. Translated: CASNPTGFYEQYF.

This clone turned up a few times. The rearrangement uses TRBV7-9 and TRBJ2-7, with 8 bases that match TRBD2. Looked up from germline, CDR1 is SEHNR and CDR2 is FQNEAQ (reference sequence). V lost 3 bases, J lost 3 bases, and 7 bases stayed unmatched. The CDR3 is 15 residues long. CDR3 sequence reads: CASSFGAAGGYEQYF. The CDR3 DNA reads as TGTGCCAGCAGCTTCGGGGCGGCGGGGGGCTACGAGCAGTACTTC.

This clone was detected a few times. V is TRBV29-1 and J is TRBJ2-1; perhaps TRBD1 as D (8 bases). The CDR3 covers 12 residues. V was trimmed by 7 bases and J by 6 bases, leaving 13 bases between them. Per germline, CDR1 SQVTM and CDR2 ANQGSEA. CDR3 sequence: CSANRGGNEQFF. CDR3 in DNA: TGCAGCGCGAACAGGGGGGGCAATGAGCAGTTCTTC.

This clone was seen a few times. The V call is TRBV14, the J call TRBJ2-5, with 7 bases identical to TRBD2. Trimming took 3 bases from V and 3 from J; bases not matched to a gene: 7. CDR1 is SGHDN, CDR2 FVKESK, per germline. The CDR3 contains 15 residues. The CDR3 sequence is CASSQRLAFEETQYF. As DNA, the CDR3 is TGTGCCAGCAGCCAGAGACTAGCATTCGAAGAGACCCAGTACTTC.

The sample holds a few counts of this clone. Other DNA sequences in this specimen translate into the identical CDR3. The chain is built from TRBV5-4 and TRBJ1-5; 7 bases line up with TRBD1. CDR1 is SGHNT, CDR2 YYREEE, per germline (reference sequence). CDR3 length equals 13 residues. J gave up 5 bases and V 4 bases, and 3 bases lay outside the gene matches. The DNA for the CDR3 is TGTGCCAGCAGCCTGGACAGGTATCAGCCCCAGCATTTT. This sequence encodes CASSLDRYQPQHF.

This clone was seen only a few times. The rearrangement links TRBV6-5 to TRBJ1-2; the D gene is possibly TRBD1 (5 bases). Germline V gene lookup returns CDR1 MNHEY and CDR2 SVGAGI. Trimming stripped 5 bases from V and 4 bases from J, with 14 bases between. CDR3 length equals 14 residues. CDR3 sequence: CASSPQVLSYGYTF. The CDR3 DNA is TGTGCCAGCAGTCCACAGGTTTTATCCTATGGCTACACCTTC.

This clone was observed a handful of times. The chain links TRBV5-1 to TRBJ1-4; no clear D gene. Trimming took off 1 base at V and 12 bases at J, with 22 bases between the two ends. The CDR3 consists of 16 residues. Germline V gives CDR1 SGHRS, CDR2 YFSETQ. CDR3 nucleotide sequence: TGCGCCAGCAGCTTGTCTACGACAATTCTAGGGAAACAACTGTTTTTT. It translates to CASSLSTTILGKQLFF.

This clone was counted a few times. This chain uses TRBV9 with TRBJ1-5; the D is unclear. The length of the CDR3 is 13 residues. Germline V gene sequence: CDR1 SGDLS, CDR2 YYNGEE. V lost 0 bases and J lost 6, with 7 bases in between. The DNA of the CDR3 is TGTGCCAGCAGCGTAGAAGATGGTCAGCCCCAGCATTTT. Encoded protein: CASSVEDGQPQHF.

This CDR3 reads CASSLARRGEKLFF. DNA of the CDR3: TGTGCCAGCAGCTTAGCCCGACGGGGCGAAAAACTGTTTTTT. The gene calls are TRBV7-9 and TRBJ1-4; D possibly corresponds to TRBD1 (5 bases). The germline CDR1 and CDR2 sequences are SEHNR and FQNEAQ (reference sequence). This CDR3 is built from 14 residues. Trimming took 0 bases from V and 8 from J, leaving 10 bases between them. Looking up the rest from reference TRBV7-9 and TRBJ1-4 gives the full variable domain: DTGVSQNPRHKITKRGQNVTFRCDPISEHNRLYWYRQTLGQGPEFLTYFQNEAQLEKSRLLSDRFSAERPKGSFSTLEIQRTEQGDSAMYLCASSLARRGEKLFFGSGTQLSVL.

The chain is built from TRBV7-6 and TRBJ2-2, with D possibly being TRBD2 (6 bases). CDR3 length: 15 residues. CDR1 and CDR2 from the germline V gene are SGHVS and FNYEAQ. V was shortened by 5 bases and J by 5 bases, with 15 bases between the two germline ends. The CDR3 reads CASSPGGIGTGELFF. The CDR3 bases are TGTGCCAGCAGCCCAGGAGGGATAGGGACCGGGGAGCTGTTTTTT.

This sequence joins TRBV11-2 and TRBJ1-1, with no clear D. CDR3 length equals 13 residues. V shed 3 bases and J shed 1 base, with 6 bases lying between them. Germline V lookup: CDR1 SGHAT, CDR2 FQNNGV. In DNA, the CDR3 is TGTGCCAGCAGCTTTTTTGCGAACACTGAAGCTTTCTTT. It yields the protein CASSFFANTEAFF.

V and J are TRBV2 and TRBJ2-5; D possibly corresponds to TRBD1 (6 bases). The V gene's germline CDR1 is SNHLY and CDR2 FYNNEI. The CDR3 extends over 13 amino acids. V was shortened by 8 bases and J by 4 bases, with 14 bases between the two germline ends. DNA of the CDR3: TGTGCCAGCTGCTGTCAGGGGAGAGAGACCCAGTACTTC. Translated, it gives CASCCQGRETQYF. The whole variable domain, filled in from reference TRBV2 and TRBJ2-5, reads EPEVTQTPSHQVTQMGQEVILRCVPISNHLYFYWYRQILGQKVEFLVSFYNNEISEKSEIFDDQFSVERPDGSNFTLKIRSTKLEDSAMYFCASCCQGRETQYFGPGTRLLVL.

This clone was counted a few times. The chain joins TRBV30 to TRBJ2-1; D may be TRBD2 (6 bases). V lost 0 bases and J 4 bases, leaving 10 bases between the germline ends. The CDR3 consists of 14 residues. The germline CDR1 and CDR2 sequences are GTSNPN and SVGIG (reference sequence). The CDR3 sequence: CAWSVLGGYNEQFF. DNA of the CDR3: TGTGCCTGGAGTGTATTGGGAGGATACAATGAGCAGTTCTTC.

The chain has TRBV30 and TRBJ1-3; D is possibly TRBD1 (6 bases). Germline CDR1 and CDR2: GTSNPN and SVGIG (reference sequence). The CDR3 extends over 13 amino acids. The V and J ends lost 0 bases and 4 bases respectively, with 7 bases between them. As DNA, the CDR3 is TGTGCCTGGAGTGTAACAGGGGGAAACACCATATATTTT. As protein: CAWSVTGGNTIYF.

This clone was observed a few times. The chain has TRBV9 and TRBJ2-3; D might be TRBD2 (6 bases). Germline V lookup: CDR1 SGDLS, CDR2 YYNGEE. Trimming took 3 bases from V and 4 from J, leaving 15 bases between them. This CDR3 is built from 15 residues. The CDR3 DNA sequence: TGTGCCAGCAGCGGTGCCACCGGGGAGGCAGATACGCAGTATTTT. Encoded protein: CASSGATGEADTQYF.

This chain uses TRBV2 with TRBJ1-3; 8 bases agree with TRBD1. The CDR3 loop spans 15 amino acids. V gave up 6 bases and J gave up 5 bases; unmatched junction bases: 9. Germline V lookup: CDR1 SNHLY, CDR2 FYNNEI. The CDR3 nucleotides read TGTGCCAGCAGCGAGGACAGGGATATAAGAAACACCATATATTTT. It is translated as CASSEDRDIRNTIYF. Combining the CDR3 with reference TRBV2 and TRBJ1-3 gives the whole variable domain EPEVTQTPSHQVTQMGQEVILRCVPISNHLYFYWYRQILGQKVEFLVSFYNNEISEKSEIFDDQFSVERPDGSNFTLKIRSTKLEDSAMYFCASSEDRDIRNTIYFGEGSWLTVV.

This clone has a handful of counts. The chain employs TRBV29-1 and TRBJ2-3; 8 positions agree with TRBD1. In germline, CDR1 is SQVTM, CDR2 ANQGSEA. CDR3 size: 13 residues. After removal of 5 bases from V and 6 bases from J, the junction contained 7 bases not matched to a gene. DNA for the CDR3: TGCAGCGTTACGGACAGGGTAGGCGATACGCAGTATTTT. It translates to CSVTDRVGDTQYF.

This clone was seen only once. The chain combines TRBV7-2 with TRBJ1-1, with D possibly matching TRBD1 (5 bases). The germline CDR1 and CDR2 sequences are SGHTA and FQGNSA. Deletions cut 3 bases from V and 1 base from J, with 6 bases between. The CDR3 has 13 amino acids. CDR3 nucleotides: TGTGCCAGCAGCTTCCAGGGGAACACTGAAGCTTTCTTT. It encodes CASSFQGNTEAFF.

The genes are TRBV30 and TRBJ2-7, with TRBD1 identical over 8 bases. The CDR3 consists of 15 residues. Per germline, CDR1 GTSNPN and CDR2 SVGIG (reference sequence). V trimming: 0 bases; J trimming: 3 bases; junction bases outside the gene matches: 7. Here the CDR3 DNA reads TGTGCCTGGAGTGTACTAGGGGACAGGCACTACGAGCAGTACTTC. This translates into CAWSVLGDRHYEQYF.

This clone was found once. The chain links TRBV9 to TRBJ1-6; no clear D gene. This CDR3 spans 14 amino acids. V was clipped by 0 bases and J by 13 bases, with 14 bases between them. Germline lookup yields CDR1 SGDLS and CDR2 YYNGEE. CDR3 loop: CASSVGDGGPPLHF. The CDR3 DNA follows: TGTGCCAGCAGCGTAGGGGATGGTGGGCCTCCCCTCCACTTT.

This rearrangement joins TRBV7-3 to TRBJ2-1, with 10 bases identical to TRBD2. The CDR3 runs 15 residues. The V gene's germline CDR1 is SGHTA and CDR2 FQGTGA. With V trimmed by 4 bases and J by 7 bases, 7 bases remained unmatched. The CDR3 loop reads CASSSSSGSRNEQFF. The CDR3 bases are TGTGCCAGCAGCTCTTCTAGCGGGAGCCGGAATGAGCAGTTCTTC.